The present TCR beta chain was sequenced within a study of T cells in Graves' hyperthyroidism and ophthalmopathy. Findings and caveats of the study: With a median lead of roughly 6.2 months before onset, the model predicted ophthalmopathy. Researchers report that a 13 V-J model separated ophthalmopathy from stable hyperthyroidism. Most clonotypes that expanded in the thyroid above 0.001 also showed up in blood.

Hyperthyroidism patients were newly diagnosed, had disease duration under 2 months, and were aged 18 to 65 years. Germline V CDR1 and CDR2: SGHVS, FQNEAQ. J gave up 6 bases and V 5 bases, and 11 bases lay outside the gene matches. This CDR3 region has 16 residues. This clonotype was counted ten times or more. Its specificity is unknown. RNA transcripts gave rise to amplified TCR beta CDR3 regions. First-round RT-PCR with HTBI primers amplified the TCR CDR3 region. TCRdb re-derived calls from the multiplex PCR reads in MiXCR, one entry per CDR3 protein. Of about 260,000 distinct CDR3 sequences listed, 20% to 30% are singletons.

The rearrangement joins TRBV7-8 to TRBJ2-4; 9 bases match TRBD1. The specimen sequenced was blood. This receptor was taken from a middle-aged man with Graves' hyperthyroidism that later progressed to Graves' ophthalmopathy. The CDR3 DNA reads as TGTGCCAGCAGCGAACCGGACAGGGGAAGTGGAAACATTCAGTACTTC. This encodes CASSEPDRGSGNIQYF.